This T cell receptor (beta chain) originates from a study of CD4 T cells in relation to SARS-CoV-2 and coronaviruses. Study information: Median patient age was 38.5 years, spanning 21 to 72 years. Findings and caveats of the study: Samples before the pandemic and after infection were not matched within any donor.

Sequencing was performed with immunoSEQ multiplex PCR; in TCRdb, only in-frame clones are kept and a portion is missing. The sample yields about 40,000 clones, about 80% seen once. Cryopreserved PBMCs were CD4-enriched, then split into naive and memory cells. This clone is a singleton in its sample. No antigen is known for it. The sequence was obtained from an adult with COVID-19. The sequencing input was naive CD4+ T cells from PBMCs, cultured in vitro. Subset here: naive CD4+ T cells isolated by negative enrichment.

CDR3 nucleotide sequence: TGTGCCAGCAGCCAAGTTTTGTACCAAGAGACCCAGTACTTC. Translating gives CASSQVLYQETQYF. The chain is built from TRBV3-1 (or the pseudogene TRBV3-2) and TRBJ2-5; D is undetermined. Germline V lookup: CDR1 LGHDT, CDR2 YNNKEL (reference sequence). The CDR3 runs to 14 residues. Trimming pared 1 base from V and 0 bases from J, leaving 6 bases between.